In this sample, the clone carrying this T cell receptor (beta chain) turned up once. Source study methods: Quantification of nucleated cells was approximated via reference gene primer amplification. TCRdb keeps only in-frame clones here, not all; method: immunoSEQ multiplex PCR. The DNA was the basis for D and trimming; V, J and clone size are from that table. Of over 150,000 clones listed, about four fifths were seen once; the top ten hold 10%. The V end was cut by 0 bases, the J end by 3 bases, with 7 bases between. Germline assignment: CDR1 SGDLS and CDR2 YYNGEE. The CDR3 sequence is 14 residues long. This sample was included in a study of blood T cell repertoires in COVID-19. Study summary: There were acute and convalescent COVID-19 samples, and they came from the United States, Italy and Spain. Sources were T cells, B-cell-depleted T cells, or PBMCs; the material itself was cDNA or gDNA.

The chain carries TRBV9 and TRBJ1-3; D remains ambiguous. The receptor comes from a woman older than 75 with active or convalescent COVID-19. The sequencing input was peripheral blood. CDR3 sequence (DNA): TGTGCCAGCAGCGTAGGCACGGTTGGAAACACCATATATTTT. Its protein is CASSVGTVGNTIYF.